The text below deals with one T cell receptor beta chain. This entry comes from a study of blood T cell repertoires in COVID-19. Overall study: Sample material is recorded as cDNA or gDNA derived from T cells, B-cell-depleted T cells, or PBMCs.

Authors' processing steps: Scientists estimated how many nucleated cells there were by amplifying reference gene primers. Sequencing used immunoSEQ multiplex PCR; TCRdb keeps in-frame clones, though not all of them. D and trimming were read from the DNA, whereas the V and J calls and clone size are those reported in that table. Found here are roughly 50,000 clones, 80% to 90% of them singletons; the top ten hold 8%. The CDR3 loop spans 14 amino acids. CDR1 is MNHEY and CDR2 is SVGAGI in the germline V gene. The V segment lost 11 bases and the J segment 7 bases; nucleotides outside the gene matches: 14.

The chain has TRBV6-5 and TRBJ1-2, with 9 nucleotides matching TRBD1. The source material was peripheral blood. This receptor was obtained from a man aged 45 to 65 with acute or convalescent COVID-19. The DNA for the CDR3 is TGTGCCGTCAATACAGGGGGCGGAATGGTTGGCTACACCTTC. Encoded protein: CAVNTGGGMVGYTF.